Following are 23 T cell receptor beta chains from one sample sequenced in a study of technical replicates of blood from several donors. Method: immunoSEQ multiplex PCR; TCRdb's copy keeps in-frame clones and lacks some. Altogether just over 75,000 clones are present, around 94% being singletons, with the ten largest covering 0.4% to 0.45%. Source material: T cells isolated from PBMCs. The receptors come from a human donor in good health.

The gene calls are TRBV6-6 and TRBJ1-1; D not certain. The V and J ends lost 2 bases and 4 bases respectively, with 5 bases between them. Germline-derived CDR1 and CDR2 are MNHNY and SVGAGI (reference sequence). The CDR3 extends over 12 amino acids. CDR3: CASSYEGTEAFF. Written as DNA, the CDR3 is TGTGCCAGCAGTTACGAGGGCACTGAAGCTTTCTTT.

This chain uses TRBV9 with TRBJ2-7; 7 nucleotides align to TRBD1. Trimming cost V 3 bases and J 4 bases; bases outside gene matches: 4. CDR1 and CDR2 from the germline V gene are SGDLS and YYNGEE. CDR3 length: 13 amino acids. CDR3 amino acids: CASSGLQGYEQYF. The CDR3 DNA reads TGTGCCAGCAGCGGGCTACAGGGGTACGAGCAGTACTTC.

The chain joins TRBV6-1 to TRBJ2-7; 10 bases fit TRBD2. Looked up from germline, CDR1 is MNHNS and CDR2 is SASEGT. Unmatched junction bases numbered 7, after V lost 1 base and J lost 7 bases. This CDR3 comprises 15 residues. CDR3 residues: CASSEVAGLAAEQYF. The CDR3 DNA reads TGTGCCAGCAGTGAAGTAGCCGGACTAGCGGCGGAGCAGTACTTC.

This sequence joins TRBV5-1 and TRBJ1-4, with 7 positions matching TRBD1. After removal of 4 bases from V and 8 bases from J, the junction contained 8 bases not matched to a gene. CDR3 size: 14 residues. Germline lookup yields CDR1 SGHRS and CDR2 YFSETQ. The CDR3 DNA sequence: TGCGCCAGCAGCCGAACAGGGGAGTGGGAAAAACTGTTTTTT. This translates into CASSRTGEWEKLFF.

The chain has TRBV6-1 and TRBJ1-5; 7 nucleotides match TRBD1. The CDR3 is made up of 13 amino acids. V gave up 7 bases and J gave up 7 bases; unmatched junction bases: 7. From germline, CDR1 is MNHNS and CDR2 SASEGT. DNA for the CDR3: TGTGCCAGCAACGACAGGGTCGACCAGCCCCAGCATTTT. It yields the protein CASNDRVDQPQHF.

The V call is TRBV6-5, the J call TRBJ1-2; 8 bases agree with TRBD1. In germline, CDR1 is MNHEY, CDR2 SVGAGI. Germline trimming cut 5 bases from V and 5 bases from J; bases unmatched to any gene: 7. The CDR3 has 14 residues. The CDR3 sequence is CASSRTGQKYGYTF. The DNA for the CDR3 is TGTGCCAGCAGTAGGACAGGGCAGAAGTATGGCTACACCTTC.

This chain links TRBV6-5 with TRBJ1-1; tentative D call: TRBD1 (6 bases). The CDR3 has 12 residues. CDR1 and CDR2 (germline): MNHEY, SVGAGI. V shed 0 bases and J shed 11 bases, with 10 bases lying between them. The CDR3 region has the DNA TGTGCCAGCAGTTACTCCAGGGGAGATGCTTTCTTT. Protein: CASSYSRGDAFF.

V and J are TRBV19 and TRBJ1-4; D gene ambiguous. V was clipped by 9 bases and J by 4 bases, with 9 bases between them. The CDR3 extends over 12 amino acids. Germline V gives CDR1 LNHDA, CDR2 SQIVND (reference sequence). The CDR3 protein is CASTRGNEKLFF. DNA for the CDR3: TGTGCCAGCACACGGGGTAATGAAAAACTGTTTTTT.

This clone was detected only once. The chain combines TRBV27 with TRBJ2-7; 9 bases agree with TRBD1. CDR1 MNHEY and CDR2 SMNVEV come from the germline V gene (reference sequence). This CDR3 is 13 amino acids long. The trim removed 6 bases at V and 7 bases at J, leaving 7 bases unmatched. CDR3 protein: CASRDRGAAEQYF. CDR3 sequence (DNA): TGTGCCAGCAGGGACAGGGGAGCCGCGGAGCAGTACTTC.

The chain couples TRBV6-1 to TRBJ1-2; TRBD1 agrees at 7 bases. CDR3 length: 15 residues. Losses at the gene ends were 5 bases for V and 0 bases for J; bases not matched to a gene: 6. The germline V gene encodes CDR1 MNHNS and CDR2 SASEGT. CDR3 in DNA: TGTGCCAGCAGTAGCAGGGGGGAGTCTAACTATGGCTACACCTTC. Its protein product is CASSSRGESNYGYTF.

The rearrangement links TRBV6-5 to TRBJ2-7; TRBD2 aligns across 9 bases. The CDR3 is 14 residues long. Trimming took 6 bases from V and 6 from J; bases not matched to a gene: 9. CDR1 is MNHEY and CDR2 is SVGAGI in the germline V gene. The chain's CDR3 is CASSVGLAYPEQYF. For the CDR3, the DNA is TGTGCCAGCAGCGTTGGACTAGCGTACCCCGAGCAGTACTTC.

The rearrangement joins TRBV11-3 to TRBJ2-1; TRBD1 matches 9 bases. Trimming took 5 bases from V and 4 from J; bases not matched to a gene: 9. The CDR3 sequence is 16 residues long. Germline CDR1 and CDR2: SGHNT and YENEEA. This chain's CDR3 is CASSAGGTGPYNEQFF. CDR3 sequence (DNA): TGTGCCAGCAGCGCAGGAGGGACAGGGCCGTACAATGAGCAGTTCTTC. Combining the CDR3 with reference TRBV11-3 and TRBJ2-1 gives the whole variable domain EAGVVQSPRYKIIEKKQPVAFWCNPISGHNTLYWYLQNLGQGPELLIRYENEEAVDDSQLPKDRFSAERLKGVDSTLKIQPAELGDSAVYLCASSAGGTGPYNEQFFGPGTRLTVL.

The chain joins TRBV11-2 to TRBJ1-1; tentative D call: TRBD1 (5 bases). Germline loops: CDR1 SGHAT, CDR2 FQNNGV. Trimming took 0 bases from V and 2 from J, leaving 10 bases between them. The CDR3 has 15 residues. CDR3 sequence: CASSLDPRGNTEAFF. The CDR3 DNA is TGTGCCAGCAGCTTAGATCCTAGGGGCAACACTGAAGCTTTCTTT.

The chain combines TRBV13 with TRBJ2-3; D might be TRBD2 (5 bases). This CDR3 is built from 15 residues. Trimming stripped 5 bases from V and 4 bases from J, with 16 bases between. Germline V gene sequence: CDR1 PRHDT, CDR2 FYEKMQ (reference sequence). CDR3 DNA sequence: TGTGCCAGCAGCCCCCTAGGGAGAGGGCCAGATACGCAGTATTTT. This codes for CASSPLGRGPDTQYF.

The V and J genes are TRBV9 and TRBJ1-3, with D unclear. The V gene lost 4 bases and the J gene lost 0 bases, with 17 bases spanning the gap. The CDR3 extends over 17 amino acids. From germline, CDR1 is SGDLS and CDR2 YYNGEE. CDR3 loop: CASSPGSWASSGNTIYF. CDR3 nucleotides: TGTGCCAGCAGCCCCGGGAGTTGGGCCAGCTCTGGAAACACCATATATTTT.

The CDR3 region is CASSDRDRGVEQYF. The CDR3 DNA is TGTGCCAGCAGCGACCGGGACAGAGGGGTGGAGCAGTACTTC. This chain connects TRBV6-5 to TRBJ2-7, with TRBD1 matching 7 bases. The CDR3 length is 14 residues. After removal of 6 bases from V and 7 bases from J, the junction contained 12 bases not matched to a gene. CDR1 is MNHEY and CDR2 is SVGAGI in the germline V gene.

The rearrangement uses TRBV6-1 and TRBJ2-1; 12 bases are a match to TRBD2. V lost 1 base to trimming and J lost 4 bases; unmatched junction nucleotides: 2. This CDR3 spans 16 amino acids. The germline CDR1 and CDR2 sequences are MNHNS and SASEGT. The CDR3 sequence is CASSEDLAGGYNEQFF. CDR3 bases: TGTGCCAGCAGTGAAGATCTAGCGGGAGGGTACAATGAGCAGTTCTTC.

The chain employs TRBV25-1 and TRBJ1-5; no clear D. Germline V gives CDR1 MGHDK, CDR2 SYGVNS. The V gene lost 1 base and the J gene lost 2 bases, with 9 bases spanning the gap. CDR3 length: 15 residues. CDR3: CASSESGVGNQPQHF. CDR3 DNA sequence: TGTGCCAGCAGTGAATCCGGGGTTGGCAATCAGCCCCAGCATTTT.

DNA of the CDR3: TGTGCCAGCAGTCAGCGACAGGCCGCTCTTGAAAAACTGTTTTTT. It is translated as CASSQRQAALEKLFF. The J gene is TRBJ1-4, the V gene TRBV6-1; D perhaps matches TRBD1 (6 bases). This CDR3 has 15 amino acids. V was pared by 5 bases and J by 7 bases, with 17 bases between. The germline V gene encodes CDR1 MNHNS and CDR2 SASEGT.

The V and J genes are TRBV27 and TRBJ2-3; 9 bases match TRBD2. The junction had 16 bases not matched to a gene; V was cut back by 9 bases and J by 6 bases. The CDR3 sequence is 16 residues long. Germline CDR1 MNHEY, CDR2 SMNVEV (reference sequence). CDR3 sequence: CASTLHAGGELDTQYF. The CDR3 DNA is TGTGCCAGTACCCTACACGCGGGAGGGGAATTGGATACGCAGTATTTT.

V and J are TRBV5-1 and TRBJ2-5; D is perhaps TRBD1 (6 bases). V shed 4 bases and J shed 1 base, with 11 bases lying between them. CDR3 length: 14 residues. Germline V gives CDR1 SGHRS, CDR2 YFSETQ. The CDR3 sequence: CASSAGQIQETQYF. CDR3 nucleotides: TGCGCCAGCAGCGCTGGACAGATCCAAGAGACCCAGTACTTC.

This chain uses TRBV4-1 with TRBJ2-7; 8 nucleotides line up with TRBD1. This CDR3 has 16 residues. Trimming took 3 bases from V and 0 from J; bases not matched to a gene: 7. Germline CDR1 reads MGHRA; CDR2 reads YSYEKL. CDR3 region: CASSQGWTGSSYEQYF. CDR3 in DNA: TGCGCCAGCAGCCAGGGCTGGACAGGGAGCTCCTACGAGCAGTACTTC.

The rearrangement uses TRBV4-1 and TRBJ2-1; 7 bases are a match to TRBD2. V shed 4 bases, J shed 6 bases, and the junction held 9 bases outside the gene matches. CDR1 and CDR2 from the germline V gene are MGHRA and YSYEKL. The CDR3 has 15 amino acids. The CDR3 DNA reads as TGCGCCAGCAGCCCCTCCGTGGGAGGGAGCAATGAGCAGTTCTTC. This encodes CASSPSVGGSNEQFF.